A selection of T cell receptor beta chains follows, all from one sample in a study of blood T cell repertoires in COVID-19. Some clones are missing from TCRdb's copy, which holds only in-frame ones; the method was immunoSEQ multiplex PCR. This table has tens of thousands of clones, about 87% appearing once. The sequenced sample was peripheral blood. These receptors were taken from a woman over 75 with active COVID-19. Both conserved end residues are part of each CDR3. The order of the fields is clone size, V gene, D gene, J gene, CDR3 protein, CDR3 DNA. D genes are given only for firm matches. The size of a clone is reported for some rows only, either as once, few or many, or as a class for expanded clones.

clone size: once
V gene: TRBV29-1
D gene: -
J gene: TRBJ2-2
CDR3 protein: CSAYVPLAFGELFF
CDR3 DNA: TGCAGCGCCTACGTCCCGCTAGCGTTCGGGGAGCTGTTTTTT

clone size: -
V gene: TRBV20-1
D gene: -
J gene: TRBJ1-4
CDR3 protein: CSASNTVIEKLFF
CDR3 DNA: TGCAGTGCTAGTAATACAGTTATTGAAAAACTGTTTTTT

clone size: -
V gene: TRBV1
D gene: -
J gene: TRBJ2-7
CDR3 protein: CTSSQPGQGGDEQYF
CDR3 DNA: TGCACCAGCAGCCAACCGGGACAGGGAGGTGACGAGCAGTACTTC

clone size: -
V gene: TRBV28
D gene: -
J gene: TRBJ1-2
CDR3 protein: CAISGVKGDFGYTF
CDR3 DNA: TGTGCCATCTCCGGGGTAAAGGGGGATTTCGGCTACACCTTC

clone size: -
V gene: TRBV7-2
D gene: -
J gene: TRBJ2-1
CDR3 protein: CASSPQDNEQFF
CDR3 DNA: TGTGCCAGCAGCCCTCAGGACAATGAGCAGTTCTTC

clone size: -
V gene: TRBV5-5
D gene: -
J gene: TRBJ2-6
CDR3 protein: CASQTGPGAGANVLTF
CDR3 DNA: TGTGCCAGCCAGACAGGCCCTGGGGCTGGGGCCAACGTCCTGACTTTC

clone size: -
V gene: TRBV2
D gene: -
J gene: TRBJ1-2
CDR3 protein: CASVPGTAYGYTF
CDR3 DNA: TGTGCCAGCGTCCCTGGGACTGCCTATGGCTACACCTTC

clone size: -
V gene: TRBV25-1
D gene: -
J gene: TRBJ2-3
CDR3 protein: CASSGDTDTQYF
CDR3 DNA: TGTGCCAGCTCCGGGGACACAGATACGCAGTATTTT

clone size: -
V gene: TRBV6-5
D gene: TRBD1
J gene: TRBJ2-3
CDR3 protein: CASTTGQGTDTQYF
CDR3 DNA: TGTGCCAGCACAACGGGACAGGGGACAGATACGCAGTATTTT

clone size: -
V gene: TRBV4-2
D gene: TRBD2
J gene: TRBJ2-1
CDR3 protein: CASSQDQNSGRGNEQFF
CDR3 DNA: TGTGCCAGCAGCCAAGATCAGAATAGCGGGAGAGGAAATGAGCAGTTCTTC

clone size: -
V gene: TRBV28
D gene: TRBD2
J gene: TRBJ2-1
CDR3 protein: CASGSGSNEQFF
CDR3 DNA: TGTGCCAGCGGTAGCGGGAGCAATGAGCAGTTCTTC

clone size: -
V gene: TRBV6-5
D gene: TRBD1
J gene: TRBJ1-4
CDR3 protein: CASSPGQRKEKLFF
CDR3 DNA: TGTGCCAGCAGCCCGGGACAGAGAAAGGAAAAACTGTTTTTT

clone size: -
V gene: TRBV7-9
D gene: -
J gene: TRBJ2-3
CDR3 protein: CASRLVQGFIADTQYF
CDR3 DNA: TGTGCCAGCAGGCTAGTACAGGGATTTATAGCAGATACGCAGTATTTT

clone size: -
V gene: TRBV27
D gene: -
J gene: TRBJ1-3
CDR3 protein: CASAGVPGNTIYF
CDR3 DNA: TGTGCCAGCGCGGGGGTTCCTGGAAACACCATATATTTT

clone size: few
V gene: TRBV4-3
D gene: -
J gene: TRBJ2-3
CDR3 protein: CASSQGVWGTITDTQYF
CDR3 DNA: TGCGCCAGCAGCCAAGGTGTGTGGGGCACAATCACAGATACGCAGTATTTT

clone size: -
V gene: TRBV6-5
D gene: -
J gene: TRBJ1-1
CDR3 protein: CASRQSGVGTEAFF
CDR3 DNA: TGTGCCAGCCGTCAATCAGGGGTTGGGACTGAAGCTTTCTTT

clone size: -
V gene: TRBV5-4
D gene: TRBD1
J gene: TRBJ1-2
CDR3 protein: CASSLTGAYGYTF
CDR3 DNA: TGTGCCAGCAGCTTGACAGGGGCCTATGGCTACACCTTC

clone size: -
V gene: TRBV18
D gene: TRBD1
J gene: TRBJ2-2
CDR3 protein: CASSRPGTVVVRTGELFF
CDR3 DNA: TGTGCCAGCTCGCGTCCCGGGACAGTGGTGGTACGCACCGGGGAGCTGTTTTTT

clone size: -
V gene: TRBV14
D gene: -
J gene: TRBJ2-7
CDR3 protein: CASSQNLQGGEQYF
CDR3 DNA: TGTGCCAGCAGCCAAAACTTGCAGGGGGGCGAGCAGTACTTC

clone size: -
V gene: TRBV29-1
D gene: -
J gene: TRBJ2-1
CDR3 protein: CSVPLGGGPYNEQFF
CDR3 DNA: TGCAGCGTCCCGCTGGGGGGAGGCCCCTACAATGAGCAGTTCTTC

clone size: -
V gene: TRBV19
D gene: -
J gene: TRBJ2-1
CDR3 protein: CASSTEQGSYNEQFF
CDR3 DNA: TGTGCCAGTAGTACAGAACAGGGCTCCTACAATGAGCAGTTCTTC

clone size: -
V gene: TRBV5-5
D gene: TRBD2
J gene: TRBJ2-7
CDR3 protein: CASSWALAGAYEQYF
CDR3 DNA: TGTGCCAGCAGCTGGGCGCTAGCGGGGGCCTACGAGCAGTACTTC

clone size: -
V gene: TRBV7-9
D gene: -
J gene: TRBJ2-3
CDR3 protein: CAGGLSTDTQYF
CDR3 DNA: TGTGCCGGGGGACTGAGCACAGATACGCAGTATTTT

clone size: -
V gene: TRBV6-6
D gene: TRBD2
J gene: TRBJ2-5
CDR3 protein: CASSPGLVLETQYF
CDR3 DNA: TGTGCCAGCTCGCCGGGACTAGTTTTGGAGACCCAGTACTTC

clone size: -
V gene: TRBV6-4
D gene: TRBD2
J gene: TRBJ2-2
CDR3 protein: CASSDWGLANTGELFF
CDR3 DNA: TGTGCCAGCAGTGACTGGGGACTAGCGAACACCGGGGAGCTGTTTTTT

clone size: -
V gene: TRBV29-1
D gene: TRBD2
J gene: TRBJ2-1
CDR3 protein: CSAEGAGGPGEQFF
CDR3 DNA: TGCAGCGCCGAAGGGGCGGGAGGGCCTGGTGAGCAGTTCTTC

clone size: -
V gene: TRBV18
D gene: -
J gene: TRBJ2-7
CDR3 protein: CASSPNGQLVEQYF
CDR3 DNA: TGTGCCAGCTCACCGAATGGTCAACTAGTCGAGCAGTACTTC

clone size: -
V gene: TRBV5-5
D gene: TRBD1
J gene: TRBJ1-5
CDR3 protein: CASSPGTGEQPQHF
CDR3 DNA: TGTGCCAGCAGCCCCGGGACAGGGGAACAGCCCCAGCATTTT

clone size: -
V gene: TRBV5-4
D gene: -
J gene: TRBJ2-3
CDR3 protein: CASSQQGLLADTQYF
CDR3 DNA: TGTGCCAGCAGTCAACAGGGCCTACTGGCAGATACGCAGTATTTT

clone size: -
V gene: TRBV4-1
D gene: TRBD2
J gene: TRBJ2-7
CDR3 protein: CASSQGIRGASGAYEQYF
CDR3 DNA: TGCGCCAGCAGCCAAGGGATCAGGGGGGCTAGCGGGGCCTACGAGCAGTACTTC

clone size: -
V gene: TRBV7-2
D gene: -
J gene: TRBJ2-1
CDR3 protein: CASSLGVGREQFF
CDR3 DNA: TGTGCCAGCAGCCTCGGCGTGGGGCGGGAGCAGTTCTTC

clone size: -
V gene: TRBV29-1
D gene: TRBD2
J gene: TRBJ2-7
CDR3 protein: CSVAGTSATNSYEQYF
CDR3 DNA: TGCAGCGTAGCCGGGACTAGCGCAACTAACTCCTACGAGCAGTACTTC

clone size: -
V gene: TRBV11-3
D gene: TRBD1
J gene: TRBJ2-1
CDR3 protein: CASSFDRANEQFF
CDR3 DNA: TGTGCCAGCAGCTTTGACAGGGCCAATGAGCAGTTCTTC

clone size: -
V gene: TRBV11-2
D gene: TRBD2
J gene: TRBJ2-5
CDR3 protein: CASCPGLAGQETQYF
CDR3 DNA: TGTGCCAGCTGTCCGGGACTAGCGGGCCAAGAGACCCAGTACTTC

clone size: -
V gene: TRBV27
D gene: TRBD1
J gene: TRBJ1-5
CDR3 protein: CASSLSRTGSQPQHF
CDR3 DNA: TGTGCCAGCAGTTTATCGCGGACAGGGAGCCAGCCCCAGCATTTT

clone size: few
V gene: TRBV19
D gene: TRBD1
J gene: TRBJ1-2
CDR3 protein: CASSRDRGLYGYTF
CDR3 DNA: TGTGCCAGTAGCCGGGACAGGGGACTCTATGGCTACACCTTC

clone size: once
V gene: TRBV3-1/TRBV3-2
D gene: -
J gene: TRBJ1-6
CDR3 protein: CASSQERGYNSPLHF
CDR3 DNA: TGTGCCAGCAGCCAAGAAAGGGGCTATAATTCACCCCTCCACTTT

clone size: -
V gene: TRBV19
D gene: -
J gene: TRBJ2-1
CDR3 protein: CASSIDLHVAGFRNEQFF
CDR3 DNA: TGTGCCAGTAGTATAGATCTCCACGTGGCGGGGTTTCGGAATGAGCAGTTCTTC

clone size: -
V gene: TRBV11-2
D gene: TRBD1
J gene: TRBJ2-7
CDR3 protein: CASSRDRGDEQYF
CDR3 DNA: TGTGCCAGCAGCCGGGACAGGGGTGACGAGCAGTACTTC

clone size: -
V gene: TRBV7-2
D gene: -
J gene: TRBJ2-2
CDR3 protein: CASRQGGQNTGELFF
CDR3 DNA: TGTGCCAGCAGACAGGGCGGACAGAACACCGGGGAGCTGTTTTTT

clone size: -
V gene: TRBV2
D gene: -
J gene: TRBJ2-1
CDR3 protein: CASRDRQDLGEQFF
CDR3 DNA: TGTGCCAGCAGAGATAGACAGGATTTAGGTGAGCAGTTCTTC

clone size: -
V gene: TRBV5-4
D gene: TRBD1
J gene: TRBJ2-2
CDR3 protein: CASSSWDSFTGELFF
CDR3 DNA: TGTGCCAGCAGCTCCTGGGACAGCTTCACCGGGGAGCTGTTTTTT

clone size: -
V gene: TRBV7-2
D gene: TRBD1
J gene: TRBJ1-5
CDR3 protein: CASSLGTGSNQPQHF
CDR3 DNA: TGTGCCAGCAGCCTCGGGACAGGGAGCAATCAGCCCCAGCATTTT

clone size: -
V gene: TRBV25-1
D gene: TRBD1
J gene: TRBJ2-2
CDR3 protein: CASTIPGTGRLFF
CDR3 DNA: TGTGCCAGCACTATACCTGGGACAGGAAGGTTGTTTTTT

clone size: once
V gene: TRBV3-1/TRBV3-2
D gene: -
J gene: TRBJ1-6
CDR3 protein: CASSRGWVNSPLHF
CDR3 DNA: TGTGCCAGCAGCCGGGGCTGGGTAAATTCACCCCTCCACTTT

clone size: -
V gene: TRBV18
D gene: -
J gene: TRBJ1-2
CDR3 protein: CASSSLTAYGYTF
CDR3 DNA: TGTGCCAGCTCAAGCTTGACAGCCTATGGCTACACCTTC

clone size: once
V gene: TRBV5-1
D gene: -
J gene: TRBJ2-3
CDR3 protein: CASTFKGDTDTQYF
CDR3 DNA: TGCGCCAGCACCTTTAAGGGGGACACAGATACGCAGTATTTT

clone size: -
V gene: TRBV4-1
D gene: -
J gene: TRBJ2-1
CDR3 protein: CASSQDGGSYNEQFF
CDR3 DNA: TGCGCCAGCAGCCAAGACGGGGGCTCCTACAATGAGCAGTTCTTC

clone size: -
V gene: TRBV12-3/TRBV12-4
D gene: -
J gene: TRBJ1-4
CDR3 protein: CASTYQGFGKLFF
CDR3 DNA: TGTGCCAGCACCTATCAGGGATTCGGAAAACTGTTTTTT

clone size: -
V gene: TRBV18
D gene: -
J gene: TRBJ2-5
CDR3 protein: CASSRDRETQYF
CDR3 DNA: TGTGCCAGCTCGAGGGATCGAGAGACCCAGTACTTC